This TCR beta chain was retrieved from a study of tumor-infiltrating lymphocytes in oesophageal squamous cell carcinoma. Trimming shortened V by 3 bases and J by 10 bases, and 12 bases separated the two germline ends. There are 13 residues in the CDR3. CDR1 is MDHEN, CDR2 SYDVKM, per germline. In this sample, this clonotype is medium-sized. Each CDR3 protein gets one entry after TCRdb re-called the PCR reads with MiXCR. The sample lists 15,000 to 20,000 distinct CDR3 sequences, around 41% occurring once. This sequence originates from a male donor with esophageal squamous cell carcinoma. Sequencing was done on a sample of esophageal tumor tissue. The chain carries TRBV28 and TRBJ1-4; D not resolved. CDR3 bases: TGTGCCAGCAGTTTCGTCCGGAAGGGAAAACTGTTTTTT. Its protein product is CASSFVRKGKLFF.